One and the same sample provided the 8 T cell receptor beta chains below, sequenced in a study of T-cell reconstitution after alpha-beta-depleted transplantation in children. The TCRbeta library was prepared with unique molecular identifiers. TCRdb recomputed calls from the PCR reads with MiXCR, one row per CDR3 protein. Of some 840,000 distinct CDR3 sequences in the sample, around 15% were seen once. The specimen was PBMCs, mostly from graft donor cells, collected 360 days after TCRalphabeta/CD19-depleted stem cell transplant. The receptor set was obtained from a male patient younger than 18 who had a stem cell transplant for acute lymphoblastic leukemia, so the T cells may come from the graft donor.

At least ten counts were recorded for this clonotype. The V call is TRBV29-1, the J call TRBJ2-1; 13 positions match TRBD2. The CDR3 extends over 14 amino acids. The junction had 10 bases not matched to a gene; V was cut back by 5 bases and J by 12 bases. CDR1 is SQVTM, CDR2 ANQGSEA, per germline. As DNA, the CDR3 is TGCAGCGTTCGTACTAGCGGGAGGGGGAAAGGGCAGTTCTTC. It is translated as CSVRTSGRGKGQFF.

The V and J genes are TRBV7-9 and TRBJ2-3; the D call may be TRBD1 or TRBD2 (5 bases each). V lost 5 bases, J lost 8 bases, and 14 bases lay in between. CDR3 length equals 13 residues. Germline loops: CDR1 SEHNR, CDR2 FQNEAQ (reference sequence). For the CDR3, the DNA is TGTGCCAGCAGCCCCGTGATGAGGGGTACGCAGTATTTT. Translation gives CASSPVMRGTQYF.

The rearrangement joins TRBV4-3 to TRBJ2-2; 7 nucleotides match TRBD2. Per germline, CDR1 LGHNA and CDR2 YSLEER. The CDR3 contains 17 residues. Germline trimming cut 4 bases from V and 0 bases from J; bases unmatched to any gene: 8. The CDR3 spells CASSLPRGRANTGELFF. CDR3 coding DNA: TGCGCCAGCAGCCTACCACGAGGGAGGGCGAACACCGGGGAGCTGTTTTTT.

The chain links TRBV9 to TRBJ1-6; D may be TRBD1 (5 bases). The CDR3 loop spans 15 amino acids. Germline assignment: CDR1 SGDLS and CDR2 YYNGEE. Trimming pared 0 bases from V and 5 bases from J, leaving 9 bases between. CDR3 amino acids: CASSVGGRNNSPLHF. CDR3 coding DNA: TGTGCCAGCAGCGTAGGGGGACGGAATAATTCACCCCTCCACTTT.

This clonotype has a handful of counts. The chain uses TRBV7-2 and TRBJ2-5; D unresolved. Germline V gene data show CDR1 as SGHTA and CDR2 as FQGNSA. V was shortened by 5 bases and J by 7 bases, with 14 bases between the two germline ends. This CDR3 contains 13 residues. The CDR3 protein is CASSNLRVATQYF. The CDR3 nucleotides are TGTGCCAGCAGCAATTTAAGGGTCGCGACCCAGTACTTC.

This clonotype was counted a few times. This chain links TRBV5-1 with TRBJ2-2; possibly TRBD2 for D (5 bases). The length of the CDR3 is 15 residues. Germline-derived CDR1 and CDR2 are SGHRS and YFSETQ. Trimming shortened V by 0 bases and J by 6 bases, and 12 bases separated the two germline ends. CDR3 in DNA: TGCGCCAGCAGCTTGGAAGCTAGCTACCCCGGGGAGCTGTTTTTT. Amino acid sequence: CASSLEASYPGELFF. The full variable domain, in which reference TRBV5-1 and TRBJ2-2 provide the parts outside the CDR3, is KAGVTQTPRYLIKTRGQQVTLSCSPISGHRSVSWYQQTPGQGLQFLFEYFSETQRNKGNFPGRFSGRQFSNSRSEMNVSTLELGDSALYLCASSLEASYPGELFFGEGSRLTVL.

The CDR3 reads CASSLETSGGTYNEQFF. CDR3 in DNA: TGTGCCAGCAGCTTGGAGACTAGCGGAGGGACCTACAATGAGCAGTTCTTC. V and J are TRBV5-6 and TRBJ2-1, with 9 bases matching TRBD2. The CDR3 has 17 residues. After removal of 0 bases from V and 2 bases from J, the junction contained 6 bases not matched to a gene. Germline CDR1 reads SGHDT; CDR2 reads YYEEEE.

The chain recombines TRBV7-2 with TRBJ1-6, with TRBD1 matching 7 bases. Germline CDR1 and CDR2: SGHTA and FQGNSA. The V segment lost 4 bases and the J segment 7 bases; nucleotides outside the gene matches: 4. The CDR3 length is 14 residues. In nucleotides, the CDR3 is TGTGCCAGCAGCTATCCGGGACAGAATTCACCCCTCCACTTT. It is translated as CASSYPGQNSPLHF.